Below, 29 T cell receptor beta chains from the same sample are listed, as sequenced in a study of identical twins. Each CDR3 protein is one row after TCRdb ran MiXCR on the 5' RACE reads. The data hold about 210,000 distinct CDR3 sequences, with about a tenth observed a single time. Source material: memory (CD45RO+) T cells sorted from blood. The source of these receptors is a woman aged 18-30 years in good health.

The chain uses TRBV19 and TRBJ1-4; TRBD1 aligns across 7 bases. The trim removed 6 bases at V and 8 bases at J, leaving 9 bases unmatched. CDR3 length: 14 residues. Looked up from germline, CDR1 is LNHDA and CDR2 is SQIVND (reference sequence). The CDR3 region has the DNA TGTGCCAGTAGCCCCGGGACAGCGCACGAAAAACTGTTTTTT. It encodes CASSPGTAHEKLFF.

The chain links TRBV6-1 to TRBJ1-1; 7 nucleotides align to TRBD1. The ends lost 6 bases at V and 11 bases at J; junction bases unmatched: 15. The CDR3 is 14 amino acids. Germline CDR1 reads MNHNS; CDR2 reads SASEGT. In nucleotides, the CDR3 is TGTGCCAGCAGGAGAGACGGGACAGCGGGGGCGGCTTTCTTT. Translating it yields CASRRDGTAGAAFF.

This clonotype was seen at least ten times. This rearrangement joins TRBV29-1 to TRBJ2-1; 10 bases are shared with TRBD1. Trimming at V came to 5 bases and at J to 9 bases, leaving 10 bases not matched to a gene. Germline assignment: CDR1 SQVTM and CDR2 ANQGSEA. This CDR3 is 14 amino acids long. DNA for the CDR3: TGCAGCGTTATCGGACAGGGGGGATTCAGTGAGCAGTTCTTC. Residues: CSVIGQGGFSEQFF.

This clonotype has a handful of counts. The chain is built from TRBV24-1 and TRBJ2-1; 8 positions agree with TRBD2. This CDR3 region has 16 residues. V was clipped by 3 bases and J by 0 bases; unmatched bases: 3. Germline-derived CDR1 and CDR2 are KGHDR and SFDVKD. The CDR3 DNA reads as TGTGCCACCAGTGATCCTAGCGGGCACTCCTACAATGAGCAGTTCTTC. Its protein product is CATSDPSGHSYNEQFF.

This clonotype was detected only a few times. The CDR3 DNA sequence: TGTGCCTGGAGTGTACTAGGCGGGAGAAACATTCAGTACTTC. Protein sequence: CAWSVLGGRNIQYF. The rearrangement uses TRBV30 and TRBJ2-4, with 7 bases matching TRBD2. The CDR3 runs to 14 residues. The V segment lost 0 bases and the J segment 6 bases; nucleotides outside the gene matches: 5. Germline V lookup: CDR1 GTSNPN, CDR2 SVGIG (reference sequence).

This clonotype came up many times. This chain joins TRBV20-1 and TRBJ2-3; 7 bases agree with TRBD2. There are 17 residues in the CDR3. From germline, CDR1 is DFQATT and CDR2 SNEGSKA (reference sequence). The J segment lost 6 bases and the V segment lost 2 bases, leaving 17 bases of the junction unmatched. CDR3 nucleotides: TGCAGTGCTAGACACCGACTAGCAAATCCTGTTCTTGATACGCAGTATTTT. Translating gives CSARHRLANPVLDTQYF.

The chain combines TRBV12-3 or TRBV12-4 with TRBJ1-6; D remains unclear. The CDR3 contains 14 residues. V was shortened by 1 base and J by 5 bases, with 6 bases between the two germline ends. CDR3 region: CASSLGRNNSPLHF. CDR3 bases: TGTGCCAGCAGTTTAGGCAGAAATAATTCACCCCTCCACTTT.

In its sample, this clonotype was seen a few times. The chain combines TRBV18 with TRBJ2-7; weak D call: TRBD1 (6 bases). Germline V gene sequence: CDR1 KGHSH, CDR2 LQKENI. The CDR3 has 13 residues. V was clipped by 5 bases and J by 6 bases, with 14 bases between them. The CDR3 spells CASSSRQVGEQYF. The CDR3 DNA is TGTGCCAGCTCATCAAGACAGGTTGGCGAGCAGTACTTC.

This clonotype came up a few times. For the CDR3, the DNA is TGTGCCAGCAGCTTAGCGGGGGAAACCGGGGAGCTGTTTTTT. Translated: CASSLAGETGELFF. The chain uses TRBV5-4 and TRBJ2-2, with 8 bases identical to TRBD2. V lost 2 bases, J lost 5 bases, and 2 bases stayed unmatched. Germline lookup yields CDR1 SGHNT and CDR2 YYREEE (reference sequence). This CDR3 contains 14 residues.

This clonotype was detected only a few times. V usage is TRBV10-3 and J usage is TRBJ2-3, with TRBD2 matching 10 bases. V was pared by 2 bases and J by 6 bases, with 8 bases of the junction left unmatched. In germline, CDR1 is ENHRY, CDR2 SYGVKD. The CDR3 consists of 16 residues. In DNA form, the CDR3 reads TGTGCCATCAGTGAGCGAGCGGGAGGGCTGGAGGATACGCAGTATTTT. This codes for CAISERAGGLEDTQYF.

This clonotype was picked up a small number of times. The chain recombines TRBV7-9 with TRBJ2-6, with D tentatively TRBD2 (5 bases). The CDR3 spans 16 residues. V was pared by 4 bases and J by 0 bases, with 10 bases between. The V gene's germline CDR1 is SEHNR and CDR2 FQNEAQ (reference sequence). CDR3 coding DNA: TGTGCCAGCAGCTCGGGATTCTACTCTGGGGCCAACGTCCTGACTTTC. Its protein product is CASSSGFYSGANVLTF.

The rearrangement joins TRBV20-1 to TRBJ2-2, with a possible D match to TRBD2 (7 bases). The CDR3 loop spans 16 amino acids. The germline V gene encodes CDR1 DFQATT and CDR2 SNEGSKA (reference sequence). Between the trimmed V and J ends, which lost 3 bases and 0 bases, there was a span of 14 bases. CDR3 nucleotides: TGCAGTGCTAGTAAGGGGGGGGGCCCGAACACCGGGGAGCTGTTTTTT. Amino acid sequence: CSASKGGGPNTGELFF.

The chain links TRBV27 to TRBJ2-3, with D possibly TRBD2 on 6 matching bases. The germline CDR1 and CDR2 sequences are MNHEY and SMNVEV (reference sequence). The CDR3 is 15 residues long. V was clipped by 4 bases and J by 4 bases, with 15 bases between them. CDR3 region: CASSSRDPSADTQYF. CDR3 bases: TGTGCCAGCAGTTCCCGGGACCCTAGCGCAGATACGCAGTATTTT.

This clonotype appeared a few times. The chain combines TRBV9 with TRBJ1-5; no clear D gene. This CDR3 has 13 amino acids. Germline lookup yields CDR1 SGDLS and CDR2 YYNGEE. The V end was cut by 2 bases, the J end by 6 bases, with 9 bases between. This chain's CDR3 is CASSVGGSQPQHF. Written as DNA, the CDR3 is TGTGCCAGCAGCGTCGGAGGGAGTCAGCCCCAGCATTTT.

This chain connects TRBV2 to TRBJ2-7, with unresolved D. V was pared by 4 bases and J by 13 bases, with 17 bases between. Germline-derived CDR1 and CDR2 are SNHLY and FYNNEI. The CDR3 extends over 12 amino acids. For the CDR3, the DNA is TGTGCCAGCAGTGCCGTGCTCGGGTACCCCTACTTC. This translates into CASSAVLGYPYF.

There are many counts of this clonotype. The J gene is TRBJ1-2, the V gene TRBV18; weak D call: TRBD1 (5 bases). The CDR3 contains 13 residues. V lost 8 bases to trimming and J lost 3 bases, with 13 bases between them. Germline assignment: CDR1 KGHSH and CDR2 LQKENI. As DNA, the CDR3 is TGTGCCAGCAGCCCCGGAGGGGACTATGGCTACACCTTC. Translating it yields CASSPGGDYGYTF. The variable domain in full, completed from reference TRBV18 and TRBJ1-2, reads NAGVMQNPRHLVRRRGQEARLRCSPMKGHSHVYWYRQLPEEGLKFMVYLQKENIIDESGMPKERFSAEFPKEGPSILRIQQVVRGDSAAYFCASSPGGDYGYTFGSGTRLTVV.

This clonotype was found a few times. The V gene is TRBV9, the J gene TRBJ2-7; 8 bases agree with TRBD2. CDR1 is SGDLS and CDR2 is YYNGEE in the germline V gene. The CDR3 is 16 amino acids. J was trimmed by 2 bases and V by 4 bases; bases with no gene match: 11. Written as DNA, the CDR3 is TGTGCCAGCAGCCCGAACCTACTAGCGGATACCTACGAGCAGTACTTC. This translates into CASSPNLLADTYEQYF.

This clonotype appeared many times. The V gene is TRBV5-1, the J gene TRBJ1-1, with a possible D match to TRBD1 (5 bases). Trimming took off 1 base at V and 6 bases at J, with 13 bases between the two ends. CDR3 size: 14 residues. CDR1 and CDR2 (germline): SGHRS, YFSETQ. This chain's CDR3 is CASSLMGGVSEAFF. The DNA of the CDR3 is TGCGCCAGCAGCTTGATGGGGGGGGTTTCTGAAGCTTTCTTT.

The chain combines TRBV14 with TRBJ2-1, with D possibly matching TRBD1 (6 bases). CDR1 is SGHDN and CDR2 is FVKESK in the germline V gene. The CDR3 is 15 amino acids. Trimming shortened V by 4 bases and J by 0 bases, and 10 bases separated the two germline ends. The CDR3 sequence is CASSPPGHSYNEQFF. The CDR3 nucleotides read TGTGCCAGCAGCCCCCCGGGACACTCCTACAATGAGCAGTTCTTC.

This clonotype was seen a few times. The chain employs TRBV20-1 and TRBJ1-5; TRBD1 aligns across 9 bases. CDR1 and CDR2 from the germline V gene are DFQATT and SNEGSKA (reference sequence). V lost 3 bases to trimming and J lost 6 bases; unmatched junction nucleotides: 9. This CDR3 spans 15 amino acids. The CDR3 region has the DNA TGCAGTGCTAGCAAAACAGGGGGCATTTCTCAGCCCCAGCATTTT. It yields the protein CSASKTGGISQPQHF.

The J gene is TRBJ2-3, the V gene TRBV20-1; 7 nucleotides match TRBD2. The ends lost 4 bases at V and 2 bases at J; junction bases unmatched: 6. CDR3 size: 14 residues. Germline V gives CDR1 DFQATT, CDR2 SNEGSKA (reference sequence). CDR3 region: CSATASGYTDTQYF. The CDR3 nucleotides read TGCAGTGCTACCGCTAGCGGATACACAGATACGCAGTATTTT.

This clonotype was detected ten times or more. V is TRBV7-9 and J is TRBJ2-1; TRBD2 agrees at 7 bases. The CDR3 extends over 16 amino acids. CDR1 SEHNR and CDR2 FQNEAQ come from the germline V gene (reference sequence). V was clipped by 2 bases and J by 2 bases; unmatched bases: 6. This chain's CDR3 is CASSLMGLAAYNEQFF. Here the CDR3 DNA reads TGTGCCAGCAGCTTAATGGGTCTAGCGGCCTACAATGAGCAGTTCTTC.

Many counts were recorded for this clonotype. V is TRBV5-1 and J is TRBJ1-1, with a weak D call TRBD1 (5 bases). From germline, CDR1 is SGHRS and CDR2 YFSETQ. This CDR3 is 15 amino acids long. Trimming took 4 bases from V and 5 from J, leaving 18 bases between them. This CDR3 is CASSPQDMRLTEAFF. In DNA form, the CDR3 reads TGCGCCAGCAGCCCCCAGGACATGAGGTTGACTGAAGCTTTCTTT.

J is TRBJ2-7 and V is TRBV11-3; D call uncertain. The CDR3 contains 14 residues. Germline V CDR1 and CDR2: SGHNT, YENEEA. V was clipped by 0 bases and J by 6 bases, with 12 bases between them. CDR3 DNA sequence: TGTGCCAGCAGCTTAGAGGGTCTCCTTGGCGAGCAGTACTTC. Translated, it gives CASSLEGLLGEQYF.

This sequence joins TRBV9 and TRBJ2-3; D call uncertain. V dropped 3 bases and J dropped 3 bases, with 8 bases sitting between them. The CDR3 runs to 13 residues. CDR1 is SGDLS and CDR2 is YYNGEE in the germline V gene. The CDR3: CASSADPTDTQYF. The CDR3 DNA sequence: TGTGCCAGCAGCGCTGACCCGACAGATACGCAGTATTTT.

This chain joins TRBV4-1 and TRBJ2-7; 7 bases line up with TRBD1. Trimming removed 0 bases from V and 5 bases from J; junction bases left unmatched: 10. CDR1 and CDR2 (germline): MGHRA, YSYEKL. The CDR3 contains 16 residues. In nucleotides, the CDR3 is TGCGCCAGCAGCCAAGATAGAGAGACAGGGCGGAACGAGCAGTACTTC. Amino acid sequence: CASSQDRETGRNEQYF.

This clonotype was detected many times. The rearrangement joins TRBV5-5 to TRBJ2-1, with D unresolved. This CDR3 region has 14 residues. Germline V lookup: CDR1 SGHKS, CDR2 YYEKEE (reference sequence). Trimming took 6 bases from V and 0 from J, leaving 10 bases between them. The DNA of the CDR3 is TGTGCCAGCACCCCCGCGAGCTCCTACAATGAGCAGTTCTTC. This sequence encodes CASTPASSYNEQFF.

This clonotype was observed many times. This chain uses TRBV5-1 with TRBJ2-5; D possibly corresponds to TRBD1 (5 bases). With 0 bases removed from V and 2 bases from J, the gap between germline ends came to 8 bases. The germline CDR1 and CDR2 sequences are SGHRS and YFSETQ. CDR3 size: 14 residues. In DNA, the CDR3 is TGCGCCAGCAGCTTGGGACAGCTTCAAGAGACCCAGTACTTC. Translation: CASSLGQLQETQYF.

This sequence joins TRBV2 and TRBJ2-2; D call uncertain. CDR1 SNHLY and CDR2 FYNNEI come from the germline V gene. This CDR3 has 14 residues. Trimming cost V 6 bases and J 4 bases, with 12 bases left between them. For the CDR3, the DNA is TGTGCCAGCAGGGACCCTGAATCCACCGGGGAGCTGTTTTTT. Translated: CASRDPESTGELFF.